This TCR beta chain was identified during a study of T cell changes during pregnancy in multiple sclerosis. V lost 6 bases to trimming and J lost 4 bases; unmatched junction nucleotides: 4. CDR1 LNHDA and CDR2 SQIVND come from the germline V gene (reference sequence). The CDR3 runs to 13 residues. Here immunoSEQ multiplex PCR was the method, and the copy in TCRdb shows in-frame clones only, minus some. Of 100,000 or so clones listed, more than 85% are singletons. This clone was found a few times. Material: peripheral blood, obtained in the second trimester of pregnancy. The TCR sequence derives from a female donor with multiple sclerosis, enrolled in a pregnancy study. The gene calls are TRBV19 and TRBJ1-1; the match to TRBD1 covers 8 bases. CDR3 amino acids: CASSSTGGTEAFF. The CDR3 DNA sequence: TGTGCCAGTAGCAGTACAGGGGGCACTGAAGCTTTCTTT.